The clone carrying this TCR beta chain showed up just a few times. This table comes from immunoSEQ multiplex PCR, and its TCRdb copy is limited to in-frame clones, with some not included. The repertoire holds about 120,000 clones, with 85% as singletons. The entry originates in a study of blood T cell repertoires in COVID-19. Trimming took off 4 bases at V and 0 bases at J, with 9 bases between the two ends. The CDR3 spans 14 residues. The sample was peripheral blood. The receptor was isolated from a man of 80 years or more with acute or convalescent COVID-19. The chain couples TRBV23-1 to TRBJ1-1, with unresolved D. TRBV23-1 belongs to the ORF category, with a function that is uncertain. CDR3 amino acids: CASSRDGMNTEAFF. CDR3 nucleotides: TGCGCCAGCAGTCGCGACGGGATGAACACTGAAGCTTTCTTT.